The 16 T cell receptor beta chains reported below all come from one sample, sequenced in a study of T cells after yellow fever vaccination. A single record per CDR3 protein comes from TCRdb applying MiXCR to the 5' RACE reads. Of some 110,000 distinct CDR3 sequences listed, roughly 7.2% are singletons. The starting material was CD4+ T cells sorted from PBMCs, obtained about 49 days after the first yellow fever vaccination. These receptors originate from a man between 18 and 29 years old who received the YFV17D yellow fever vaccine.

In its sample, this clonotype was seen many times. The V and J genes are TRBV20-1 and TRBJ2-7; tentatively, D is TRBD1 or TRBD2 (5 bases each). The germline gives CDR1 DFQATT, CDR2 SNEGSKA (reference sequence). The CDR3 contains 14 residues. The germline V and J ends were trimmed by 5 bases and 0 bases, with 14 bases remaining between them. CDR3 nucleotides: TGCAGTGCTGCCCCGGGGACCTACTCCTACGAGCAGTACTTC. Translating gives CSAAPGTYSYEQYF.

Many counts were recorded for this clonotype. CDR3 protein: CASSLFAGPYEQYF. DNA of the CDR3: TGTGCCAGCAGCCTTTTTGCAGGGCCGTACGAGCAGTACTTC. The chain is built from TRBV12-3 or TRBV12-4 and TRBJ2-7, with a weak D call TRBD1 (5 bases). Between the trimmed V and J ends, which lost 6 bases and 4 bases, there was a span of 16 bases. The CDR3 consists of 14 residues.

Many counts were recorded for this clonotype. The rearrangement links TRBV6-5 to TRBJ1-4; 7 nucleotides line up with TRBD1. The germline CDR1 and CDR2 sequences are MNHEY and SVGAGI. The CDR3 has 18 amino acids. Trimming cost V 8 bases and J 5 bases; bases outside gene matches: 20. The DNA for the CDR3 is TGTGCCAGCGGTCGGAGGGCAGGGGGAGTCAGCAGCAATGAAAAACTGTTTTTT. This translates into CASGRRAGGVSSNEKLFF.

This clonotype occurred many times. The chain couples TRBV5-1 to TRBJ1-6; 8 bases align to TRBD1. V shed 4 bases and J 9 bases; nucleotides not matched to a gene: 6. In germline, CDR1 is SGHRS, CDR2 YFSETQ. The CDR3 runs to 14 residues. The CDR3 DNA follows: TGCGCCAGCAGCGCCCTGGACAGGGCTTCACCCCTCCACTTT. It yields the protein CASSALDRASPLHF.

This clonotype has a count of ten or more. This chain joins TRBV7-2 and TRBJ1-2; D may be TRBD1 (6 bases). CDR1 and CDR2 (germline): SGHTA, FQGNSA. This CDR3 has 14 residues. Trimming stripped 5 bases from V and 8 bases from J, with 18 bases between. Here the CDR3 reads CASSIGGSAPGYTF. DNA of the CDR3: TGTGCCAGCAGCATAGGGGGATCGGCCCCCGGCTACACCTTC.

This clonotype was found many times. The V call is TRBV5-4, the J call TRBJ2-5, with D possibly matching TRBD1 (5 bases). V lost 2 bases to trimming and J lost 5 bases, with 13 bases between them. The V gene's germline CDR1 is SGHNT and CDR2 YYREEE (reference sequence). The CDR3 spans 14 residues. The CDR3 coding sequence is TGTGCCAGCAGCTTCATAGGGGCTGGGGAGACCCAGTACTTC. Amino acids: CASSFIGAGETQYF.

This clonotype was seen ten or more times. V and J are TRBV7-2 and TRBJ2-3; TRBD2 is a possible D gene (5 bases). Germline V gives CDR1 SGHTA, CDR2 FQGNSA. V was cut by 5 bases and J by 2 bases, with 11 bases left in between. The CDR3 sequence is 14 residues long. The CDR3 spells CASSPGLATDTQYF. For the CDR3, the DNA is TGTGCCAGCAGCCCCGGACTGGCCACAGATACGCAGTATTTT. The variable domain in full, with the rest retrieved from reference TRBV7-2 and TRBJ2-3, is GAGVSQSPSNKVTEKGKDVELRCDPISGHTALYWYRQSLGQGLEFLIYFQGNSAPDKSGLPSDRFSAERTGGSVSTLTIQRTQQEDSAVYLCASSPGLATDTQYFGPGTRLTVL.

In this sample, this clonotype turned up many times. V and J are TRBV7-9 and TRBJ2-5; D may correspond to TRBD1 or TRBD2 (5 bases each). The CDR3 sequence is 14 residues long. CDR1 and CDR2 from the germline V gene are SEHNR and FQNEAQ (reference sequence). The V and J ends lost 5 bases and 4 bases respectively, with 14 bases between them. CDR3 loop: CASSQGTGIETQYF. CDR3 sequence (DNA): TGTGCCAGCAGCCAAGGGACCGGGATAGAGACCCAGTACTTC.

This clonotype appeared many times. This chain links TRBV28 with TRBJ2-7; D might be TRBD2 (5 bases). This CDR3 spans 13 amino acids. Germline V gene sequence: CDR1 MDHEN, CDR2 SYDVKM. V shed 5 bases and J shed 6 bases, with 14 bases lying between them. The CDR3 nucleotides read TGTGCCAGCAGTAGGACTCCGCCTGGCGAGCAGTACGTC. Encoded protein: CASSRTPPGEQYV.

In its sample, this clonotype was seen many times. This rearrangement joins TRBV3-1 to TRBJ2-5; D possibly corresponds to TRBD2 (6 bases). Looked up from germline, CDR1 is LGHDT and CDR2 is YNNKEL (reference sequence). V lost 4 bases to trimming and J lost 3 bases, with 18 bases between them. This CDR3 is built from 16 residues. Here the CDR3 DNA reads TGTGCCAGCAGCCTCCGGACGGAGGGACGCAAAGAGACCCAGTACTTC. Encoded protein: CASSLRTEGRKETQYF.

This clonotype has at least ten counts. The genes are TRBV11-2 and TRBJ1-1; possible D gene TRBD1, 5 bases. With 2 bases removed from V and 6 bases from J, the gap between germline ends came to 10 bases. Germline-derived CDR1 and CDR2 are SGHAT and FQNNGV. CDR3 length: 13 amino acids. The CDR3 spells CASSLRQFAEAFF. CDR3 DNA: TGTGCCAGCAGCTTACGACAGTTCGCTGAAGCTTTCTTT.

This clonotype has a count of ten or more. V and J are TRBV20-1 and TRBJ1-5; D perhaps matches TRBD1 (5 bases). Trimming shortened V by 0 bases and J by 7 bases, and 10 bases separated the two germline ends. Per the germline V gene, CDR1 is DFQATT and CDR2 is SNEGSKA (reference sequence). The CDR3 runs to 13 residues. In DNA, the CDR3 is TGCAGTGCTAGAGATCGGGGCGGGCAGCCCCAGCATTTT. Protein: CSARDRGGQPQHF.

V and J are TRBV6-1 and TRBJ2-7; 7 nucleotides agree with TRBD1. CDR3 length: 14 residues. Trimming at V came to 5 bases and at J to 2 bases, leaving 6 bases not matched to a gene. Germline loops: CDR1 MNHNS, CDR2 SASEGT. The CDR3 DNA is TGTGCCAGCAGTCGAAAACAGGGGACCTACGAGCAGTACGTC. The encoded protein is CASSRKQGTYEQYV.

Many counts were recorded for this clonotype. The chain is built from TRBV5-1 and TRBJ2-5; possibly TRBD2 for D (6 bases). Per germline, CDR1 SGHRS and CDR2 YFSETQ. V was clipped by 2 bases and J by 2 bases, with 13 bases between them. The CDR3 is 15 amino acids. This CDR3 reads CASSFLAQSQETQYF. CDR3 bases: TGCGCCAGCAGCTTCCTAGCGCAATCGCAAGAGACCCAGTACTTC.

This clonotype was observed at least ten times. The chain uses TRBV7-8 and TRBJ1-2; tentatively, D is TRBD1 (5 bases). Germline CDR1 is SGHVS and CDR2 is FQNEAQ. V dropped 5 bases and J dropped 0 bases, with 10 bases sitting between them. CDR3 length: 14 residues. The CDR3 DNA reads TGTGCCAGCAGCGCAGGGAATTCTAACTATGGCTACACCTTC. The encoded protein is CASSAGNSNYGYTF.

This clonotype was recorded a few times. This chain connects TRBV4-1 to TRBJ1-3; the D is unclear. The CDR3 length is 15 residues. Trimming removed 6 bases at V and 2 bases at J, with 14 bases between. CDR1 and CDR2 (germline): MGHRA, YSYEKL. The CDR3 DNA reads as TGCGCCAGCAGTCTCAGGCCAGTAGCTGGAAACACCATATATTTT. Its translation: CASSLRPVAGNTIYF.